This record looks at one T cell receptor beta chain sequence and its context. The antigen remains undetermined. This sample is part of a study of monozygotic twins with cystic fibrosis. Data came from immunoSEQ multiplex PCR; TCRdb stores just in-frame clones and leaves some out. The sample carries some 25,000 clones, approximately 96% recorded once. Findings of the study overall: In 13 of 16 pairs, V gene usage was closest to the co-twin's.

Input material: blood. The sequence derives from a girl aged 2-15 years with cystic fibrosis.

The CDR3 bases are TGTGCCAGCAGCTTGACGGACAGTCTCCTCTCTGGAAACACCATATATTTT. Protein product: CASSLTDSLLSGNTIYF. The V call is TRBV5-5, the J call TRBJ1-3; possibly TRBD1 for D (6 bases). The CDR3 extends over 17 amino acids. CDR1 is SGHKS, CDR2 YYEKEE, per germline (reference sequence). V lost 1 base and J 0 bases, leaving 14 bases between the germline ends.